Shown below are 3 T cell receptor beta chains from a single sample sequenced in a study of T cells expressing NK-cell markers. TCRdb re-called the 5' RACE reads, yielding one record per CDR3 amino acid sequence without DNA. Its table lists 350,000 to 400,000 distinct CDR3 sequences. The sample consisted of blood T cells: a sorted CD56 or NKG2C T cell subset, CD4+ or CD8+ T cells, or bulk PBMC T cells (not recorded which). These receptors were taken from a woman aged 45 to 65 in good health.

This chain's CDR3 is CSVARQGAMGGELFF. V gene TRBV29-1 combines with J gene TRBJ2-2; TCRdb's D call of TRBD1 is untestable without DNA. Germline lookup yields CDR1 SQVTM and CDR2 ANQGSEA. CDR3 length equals 15 residues.

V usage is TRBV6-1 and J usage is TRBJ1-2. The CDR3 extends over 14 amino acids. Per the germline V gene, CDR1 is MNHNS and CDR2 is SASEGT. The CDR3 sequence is CASREAPVNYGYTF.

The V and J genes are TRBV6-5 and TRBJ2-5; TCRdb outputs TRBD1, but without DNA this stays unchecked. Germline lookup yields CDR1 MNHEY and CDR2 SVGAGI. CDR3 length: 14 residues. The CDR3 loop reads CASGASWGPETQYF.